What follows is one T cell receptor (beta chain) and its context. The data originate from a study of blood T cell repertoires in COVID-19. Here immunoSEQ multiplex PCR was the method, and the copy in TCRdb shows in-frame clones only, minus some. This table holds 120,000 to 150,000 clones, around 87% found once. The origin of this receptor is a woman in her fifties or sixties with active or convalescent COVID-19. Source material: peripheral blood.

CDR3 sequence reads: CASSQWVGTGGSYEQYF. The CDR3 DNA follows: TGCGCCAGCAGCCAGTGGGTCGGGACAGGGGGCTCCTACGAGCAGTACTTC. The rearrangement links TRBV4-1 to TRBJ2-7; 11 bases line up with TRBD1. V gave up 3 bases and J gave up 0 bases; unmatched junction bases: 7. CDR1 and CDR2 (germline): MGHRA, YSYEKL. The CDR3 is 17 amino acids.